Below are 17 T cell receptor beta chains sequenced from a single sample in a study of beta chain features in type 1 diabetes. Sequencing targeted expressed TCRB transcripts, as all isolated RNA had been reverse transcribed. Sequencing was performed with immunoSEQ multiplex PCR; in TCRdb, only in-frame clones are kept and a portion is missing. The profile shows around 300,000 clones, roughly 11% of them singletons. Source material: naive CD4+ T cells from blood. The receptors were gathered from a young woman in good health.

This chain links TRBV7-2 with TRBJ2-3; D is possibly TRBD1 (5 bases). The CDR3 extends over 14 amino acids. V was cut by 2 bases and J by 2 bases, with 8 bases left in between. From germline, CDR1 is SGHTA and CDR2 FQGNSA. The CDR3, as DNA: TGTGCCAGCAGCTTAATCAGGGACACAGATACGCAGTATTTT. It translates to CASSLIRDTDTQYF.

This clone was counted only a few times. The chain links TRBV2 to TRBJ1-4; 9 positions match TRBD1. Germline V CDR1 and CDR2: SNHLY, FYNNEI. With V trimmed by 6 bases and J by 7 bases, 3 bases remained unmatched. The CDR3 runs 13 residues. The CDR3 spells CASRPTGGEKLFF. CDR3 nucleotide sequence: TGTGCCAGCAGACCGACAGGGGGTGAAAAACTGTTTTTT.

The V call is TRBV7-9, the J call TRBJ1-1, with TRBD1 matching 7 bases. Germline CDR1 and CDR2: SEHNR and FQNEAQ (reference sequence). This CDR3 contains 14 residues. The ends lost 2 bases at V and 3 bases at J; junction bases unmatched: 3. The DNA for the CDR3 is TGTGCCAGCAGCTTATTTCAGGGGGACACTGAAGCTTTCTTT. Translation gives CASSLFQGDTEAFF. Based on the CDR3 plus reference TRBV7-9 and TRBJ1-1, the full variable domain is DTGVSQNPRHKITKRGQNVTFRCDPISEHNRLYWYRQTLGQGPEFLTYFQNEAQLEKSRLLSDRFSAERPKGSFSTLEIQRTEQGDSAMYLCASSLFQGDTEAFFGQGTRLTVV.

The rearrangement joins TRBV7-8 to TRBJ2-6; the match to TRBD1 covers 12 bases. Germline CDR1 and CDR2: SGHVS and FQNEAQ. V shed 2 bases, J shed 4 bases, and the junction held 3 bases outside the gene matches. This CDR3 has 17 amino acids. The DNA of the CDR3 is TGTGCCAGCAGCTTACGGGACAGGGGGCTCGGGGCCAACGTCCTGACTTTC. This sequence encodes CASSLRDRGLGANVLTF. Drawing the rest from reference TRBV7-8 and TRBJ2-6, the complete variable domain is GAGVSQSPRYKVAKRGQDVALRCDPISGHVSLFWYQQALGQGPEFLTYFQNEAQLDKSGLPSDRFFAERPEGSVSTLKIQRTQQEDSAVYLCASSLRDRGLGANVLTFGAGSRLTVL.

The V gene is TRBV7-2, the J gene TRBJ2-7, with a tentative D call TRBD2 (6 bases). CDR3 length equals 15 residues. Trimming left V 5 bases short and J 3 bases short, with 17 bases between. Germline lookup yields CDR1 SGHTA and CDR2 FQGNSA. The CDR3 region has the DNA TGTGCCAGCAGCGTGGCTTTCGGGAGTAGCTACGAGCAGTACTTC. This gives the protein CASSVAFGSSYEQYF.

The J gene is TRBJ2-7, the V gene TRBV5-1; possible D gene TRBD1, 6 bases. Germline V gene lookup returns CDR1 SGHRS and CDR2 YFSETQ. Between the trimmed V and J ends, which lost 0 bases and 0 bases, there was a span of 13 bases. The CDR3 extends over 16 amino acids. The CDR3: CASSLALGANSYEQYF. The DNA of the CDR3 is TGCGCCAGCAGCTTGGCCTTGGGGGCAAACTCCTACGAGCAGTACTTC.

This clone was seen a handful of times. The V call is TRBV28, the J call TRBJ2-7; D perhaps matches TRBD2 (5 bases). The CDR3 runs to 12 residues. The ends were cut back, 8 bases at V and 0 bases at J, with 8 bases in the middle. Looked up from germline, CDR1 is MDHEN and CDR2 is SYDVKM. Here the CDR3 DNA reads TGTGCCAGCGGGAGCTCCTCCTACGAGCAGTACTTC. Translated: CASGSSSYEQYF.

The table lists this clone with a few counts. The rearrangement uses TRBV30 and TRBJ2-3; maybe TRBD1 (5 bases). Per the germline V gene, CDR1 is GTSNPN and CDR2 is SVGIG (reference sequence). V was shortened by 4 bases and J by 6 bases, with 8 bases between the two germline ends. This CDR3 has 11 residues. CDR3 in amino acids: CAWTRADTQYF. DNA of the CDR3: TGTGCCTGGACCAGGGCCGATACGCAGTATTTT.

V is TRBV4-3 and J is TRBJ2-7, with 8 bases fitting TRBD2. The germline gives CDR1 LGHNA, CDR2 YSLEER. The CDR3 sequence is 16 residues long. J gave up 7 bases and V 3 bases, and 14 bases lay outside the gene matches. CDR3 protein: CASSQNPGLVRGEQYF. The CDR3 bases are TGCGCCAGCAGCCAGAACCCGGGACTAGTGCGGGGTGAGCAGTACTTC.

This clone was counted only a few times. The rearrangement uses TRBV5-6 and TRBJ1-3; TRBD1 aligns across 7 bases. Germline-derived CDR1 and CDR2 are SGHDT and YYEEEE. The CDR3 is 14 residues long. V lost 4 bases to trimming and J lost 4 bases; unmatched junction nucleotides: 5. The chain's CDR3 is CASSVPGGGNTIYF. CDR3 sequence (DNA): TGTGCCAGCAGCGTACCAGGGGGAGGAAACACCATATATTTT. The full variable domain, with the rest looked up from reference TRBV5-6 and TRBJ1-3, is DAGVTQSPTHLIKTRGQQVTLRCSPKSGHDTVSWYQQALGQGPQFIFQYYEEEERQRGNFPDRFSGHQFPNYSSELNVNALLLGDSALYLCASSVPGGGNTIYFGEGSWLTVV.

The chain combines TRBV27 with TRBJ2-7; 11 bases fit TRBD2. Germline V CDR1 and CDR2: MNHEY, SMNVEV (reference sequence). V was clipped by 7 bases and J by 0 bases; unmatched bases: 2. This CDR3 has 14 amino acids. CDR3 nucleotides: TGTGCCAGCAAAACTAGCGGGAGCTCCTACGAGCAGTACTTC. Translating gives CASKTSGSSYEQYF.

The rearrangement joins TRBV19 to TRBJ2-1; 9 bases match TRBD1. The CDR3 extends over 15 amino acids. The germline V gene has CDR1 LNHDA and CDR2 SQIVND (reference sequence). V trimming: 5 bases; J trimming: 0 bases; junction bases outside the gene matches: 2. CDR3 residues: CASSRQGGSYNEQFF. The CDR3 DNA follows: TGTGCCAGTAGTCGACAGGGGGGCTCCTACAATGAGCAGTTCTTC.

The chain has TRBV7-9 and TRBJ2-3; perhaps TRBD1 as D (5 bases). The CDR3 contains 14 residues. CDR1 is SEHNR and CDR2 is FQNEAQ in the germline V gene (reference sequence). Trimming took off 2 bases at V and 2 bases at J, with 8 bases between the two ends. In nucleotides, the CDR3 is TGTGCCAGCAGCTTAACAGGTCCCACAGATACGCAGTATTTT. As protein: CASSLTGPTDTQYF.

The chain recombines TRBV28 with TRBJ2-7, with TRBD1 matching 9 bases. CDR3 length equals 13 residues. The germline V gene encodes CDR1 MDHEN and CDR2 SYDVKM. V gave up 10 bases and J gave up 3 bases; unmatched junction bases: 7. The CDR3 nucleotides read TGTGCCACCTTGACAGGGGGGGGCTACGAGCAGTACTTC. This gives the protein CATLTGGGYEQYF. Full variable domain (remainder filled in from reference TRBV28 and TRBJ2-7): DVKVTQSSRYLVKRTGEKVFLECVQDMDHENMFWYRQDPGLGLRLIYFSYDVKMKEKGDIPEGYSVSREKKERFSLILESASTNQTSMYLCATLTGGGYEQYFGPGTRLTVT.

This clone has more than one count but fewer than ten. The genes are TRBV7-2 and TRBJ2-1; 11 bases align to TRBD2. V lost 1 base, J lost 7 bases, and 9 bases stayed unmatched. The CDR3 extends over 17 amino acids. CDR1 and CDR2 (germline): SGHTA, FQGNSA. The CDR3 protein is CASSLVVLAGGYNEQFF. The CDR3 nucleotides are TGTGCCAGCAGCTTAGTAGTTCTAGCGGGAGGTTATAATGAGCAGTTCTTC. The whole variable domain, remainder taken from reference TRBV7-2 and TRBJ2-1, is GAGVSQSPSNKVTEKGKDVELRCDPISGHTALYWYRQSLGQGLEFLIYFQGNSAPDKSGLPSDRFSAERTGGSVSTLTIQRTQQEDSAVYLCASSLVVLAGGYNEQFFGPGTRLTVL.

CDR3 amino acids: CASRFWAEVYNEQFF. DNA of the CDR3: TGTGCCAGCCGATTCTGGGCGGAGGTCTACAATGAGCAGTTCTTC. The genes are TRBV11-2 and TRBJ2-1; D may be TRBD2 (5 bases). The CDR3 spans 15 residues. Germline V gives CDR1 SGHAT, CDR2 FQNNGV. V was trimmed by 8 bases and J by 3 bases, leaving 17 bases between them.

This clone showed up just a few times. The gene calls are TRBV28 and TRBJ2-2; 14 positions agree with TRBD2. Germline CDR1 MDHEN, CDR2 SYDVKM. V shed 8 bases and J 5 bases; nucleotides not matched to a gene: 1. The CDR3 sequence is 14 residues long. The CDR3 spells CASRTSGRTGELFF. In DNA form, the CDR3 reads TGTGCCAGCCGGACTAGCGGGAGGACCGGGGAGCTGTTTTTT.